This entry concerns a single T cell receptor beta chain. This sample is part of a study of blood T cell repertoires in COVID-19. The CDR3 extends over 16 amino acids. Germline CDR1 SGHNT, CDR2 YYREEE (reference sequence). Germline trimming cut 9 bases from V and 3 bases from J; bases unmatched to any gene: 13. Method: immunoSEQ multiplex PCR; TCRdb's copy keeps in-frame clones and lacks some. The sample yields some 68,000 clones, roughly 91% seen once. The sequencing input was peripheral blood. The clonotype was recovered from a man in his fifties with COVID-19, enrolled during active disease. The gene calls are TRBV5-4 and TRBJ2-3, with TRBD2 matching 10 bases. CDR3 DNA sequence: TGTGCCATCGAGGGTGGTGGTAGCGGGAGGACAGATACGCAGTATTTT. As protein: CAIEGGGSGRTDTQYF.